This record covers a single T cell receptor beta chain. This specimen comes from a study of blood T cell repertoires in COVID-19. Profiled with immunoSEQ multiplex PCR; TCRdb holds only in-frame clones, not every one. Of fewer than 450,000 clones in the sample, 90% were seen once. In germline, CDR1 is SQVTM, CDR2 ANQGSEA. The CDR3 has 12 residues. V lost 5 bases to trimming and J lost 2 bases, with 9 bases between them. Participants came from about two dozen US areas, aged about 18 to 89 years. The specimen sequenced was PBMCs or T cells enriched from blood (not recorded which). The V and J genes are TRBV29-1 and TRBJ1-1, with unresolved D. This TCR came from a man between 18 and 29 years old who had recovered from COVID-19. Here the CDR3 DNA reads TGCAGCGTTTCCAGTTATAACACTGAAGCTTTCTTT. Its translation is CSVSSYNTEAFF.